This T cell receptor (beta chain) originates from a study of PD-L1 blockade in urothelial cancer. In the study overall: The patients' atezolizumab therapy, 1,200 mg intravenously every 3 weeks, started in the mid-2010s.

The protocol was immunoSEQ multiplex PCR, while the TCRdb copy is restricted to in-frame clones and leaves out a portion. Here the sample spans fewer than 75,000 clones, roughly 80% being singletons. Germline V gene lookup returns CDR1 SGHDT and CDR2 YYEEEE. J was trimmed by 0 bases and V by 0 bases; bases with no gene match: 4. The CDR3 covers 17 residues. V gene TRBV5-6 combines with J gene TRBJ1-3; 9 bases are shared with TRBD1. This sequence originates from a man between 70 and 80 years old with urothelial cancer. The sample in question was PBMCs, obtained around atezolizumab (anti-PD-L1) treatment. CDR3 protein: CASSLGQGGYSGNTIYF. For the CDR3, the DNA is TGTGCCAGCAGCTTGGGACAGGGGGGATACTCTGGAAACACCATATATTTT.